This T cell receptor beta chain is drawn from a study of long-term antiretroviral therapy in people with HIV. A v3.0 immunoSEQ assay was performed at survey level. The protocol was immunoSEQ multiplex PCR, while the TCRdb copy is restricted to in-frame clones and leaves out a portion. The repertoire holds approximately 28,000 clones, with about 88% as singletons. Germline CDR1 MNHEY, CDR2 SMNVEV (reference sequence). V gave up 8 bases and J gave up 3 bases, with 17 bases separating them. The CDR3 runs to 14 residues. This chain links TRBV27 with TRBJ2-7, with a possible D match to TRBD2 (7 bases). This specimen consisted of unsorted PBMCs, obtained 2 years after starting antiretroviral therapy. This clonotype was obtained from a man in his fifties or sixties with HIV. The DNA for the CDR3 is TGTGCCAGCGGGGGCGGGGGACTCGGCTACGAGCAGTACTTC. This sequence encodes CASGGGGLGYEQYF.